What follows are 27 T cell receptor beta chains derived from one specimen sequenced in a study of cytomegalovirus exposure and HLA in healthy donors. The PCR used 60 Vbeta and 13 Jbeta primers. The assay was immunoSEQ multiplex PCR, and TCRdb's table has in-frame clones only and misses some. The sample carries about 140,000 clones, around three quarters recorded once. The sequenced sample consisted of PBMCs. The source of these receptors is a man aged 35-49 years in good health and CMV-seropositive.

A word on this clone: The junction departs from germline at one end; a sequencing error may be responsible. The CDR3 protein is CASSVPGGEAFF. Here the CDR3 DNA reads TGTGCTAGCAGCGTACCCGGGGGTGAAGCTTTCTTT. This rearrangement joins TRBV7-7 to TRBJ1-1; possible D gene TRBD1, 5 bases. The CDR3 covers 12 residues. Germline CDR1 and CDR2: SSHAT and FNYEAQ (reference sequence).

The V gene is TRBV9, the J gene TRBJ1-1, with unresolved D. Germline values: CDR1 SGDLS, CDR2 YYNGEE. Trimming cost V 0 bases and J 3 bases, with 6 bases left between them. The CDR3 is made up of 13 amino acids. CDR3 coding DNA: TGTGCCAGCAGCGTAGTTTCGGACACTGAAGCTTTCTTT. This codes for CASSVVSDTEAFF. Drawing the rest from reference TRBV9 and TRBJ1-1, the complete variable domain is DSGVTQTPKHLITATGQRVTLRCSPRSGDLSVYWYQQSLDQGLQFLIQYYNGEERAKGNILERFSAQQFPDLHSELNLSSLELGDSALYFCASSVVSDTEAFFGQGTRLTVV.

This chain links TRBV25-1 with TRBJ2-5; weak D call: TRBD1 (6 bases). Looked up from germline, CDR1 is MGHDK and CDR2 is SYGVNS. The CDR3 contains 15 residues. Trimming stripped 2 bases from V and 5 bases from J, with 15 bases between. The CDR3: CASSEGSRGGETQYF. Here the CDR3 DNA reads TGTGCCAGCAGTGAAGGGTCCAGGGGCGGGGAGACCCAGTACTTC.

This clone was detected once. This chain's CDR3 is CASSFRLGDRGTQYF. The CDR3 DNA follows: TGTGCCAGCAGCTTTAGACTCGGAGACCGGGGGACCCAGTACTTC. The rearrangement links TRBV7-8 to TRBJ2-5; a possible D gene is TRBD2 (5 bases). Germline assignment: CDR1 SGHVS and CDR2 FQNEAQ. V was cut by 3 bases and J by 7 bases, with 18 bases left in between. The CDR3 runs to 15 residues.

V usage is TRBV6-5 and J usage is TRBJ1-2, with 10 bases fitting TRBD1. The junction had 5 bases not matched to a gene; V was cut back by 6 bases and J by 4 bases. CDR1 is MNHEY and CDR2 is SVGAGI in the germline V gene. The CDR3 is 14 residues long. Here the CDR3 DNA reads TGTGCCAGCAGAACCGGGACAGGGGCCTATGGCTACACCTTC. Amino acid sequence: CASRTGTGAYGYTF.

The V call is TRBV28, the J call TRBJ1-1, with D possibly TRBD1 on 5 matching bases. This CDR3 is built from 12 residues. The germline V gene encodes CDR1 MDHEN and CDR2 SYDVKM. The V end was cut by 7 bases, the J end by 7 bases, with 13 bases between. The CDR3 sequence: CASKGTTDEAFF. CDR3 bases: TGTGCCAGCAAGGGCACGACAGATGAAGCTTTCTTT.

The chain links TRBV7-9 to TRBJ1-2; possible D gene TRBD1, 5 bases. Germline V gene sequence: CDR1 SEHNR, CDR2 FQNEAQ (reference sequence). V was trimmed by 7 bases and J by 2 bases, leaving 14 bases between them. The CDR3 covers 14 residues. The CDR3 sequence: CASTPTGENYGYTF. The CDR3, as DNA: TGTGCCAGCACCCCCACGGGGGAGAACTATGGCTACACCTTC.

V and J are TRBV10-3 and TRBJ1-5, with a weak D call TRBD1 (5 bases). The V gene lost 3 bases and the J gene lost 4 bases, with 7 bases spanning the gap. CDR3 length equals 13 residues. Germline CDR1 reads ENHRY; CDR2 reads SYGVKD. The CDR3 spells CAISDKGNQPQHF. The CDR3 bases are TGTGCCATCAGTGATAAGGGGAATCAGCCCCAGCATTTT.

The V and J genes are TRBV7-2 and TRBJ2-7, with 7 nucleotides matching TRBD1. V gave up 5 bases and J gave up 3 bases; unmatched junction bases: 7. The CDR3 has 14 residues. CDR1 is SGHTA and CDR2 is FQGNSA in the germline V gene. The CDR3 DNA reads TGTGCCAGCAGCACGGCGACAGGGAGCTACGAGCAGTACTTC. This codes for CASSTATGSYEQYF. Variable domain in full (rest from reference TRBV7-2 and TRBJ2-7): GAGVSQSPSNKVTEKGKDVELRCDPISGHTALYWYRQSLGQGLEFLIYFQGNSAPDKSGLPSDRFSAERTGGSVSTLTIQRTQQEDSAVYLCASSTATGSYEQYFGPGTRLTVT.

The chain links TRBV2 to TRBJ1-1; 7 bases are shared with TRBD1. This CDR3 spans 13 amino acids. Losses at the gene ends were 6 bases for V and 3 bases for J; bases not matched to a gene: 4. Germline V gene data show CDR1 as SNHLY and CDR2 as FYNNEI. The DNA for the CDR3 is TGTGCCAGCAGCTCCAGGGGGTACACTGAAGCTTTCTTT. Translation: CASSSRGYTEAFF.

The chain carries TRBV6-5 and TRBJ1-1, with TRBD1 matching over 7 bases. With 3 bases clipped from V and 3 bases from J, the junction kept 10 bases outside the gene matches. CDR1 and CDR2 (germline): MNHEY, SVGAGI. The CDR3 spans 16 residues. The CDR3 DNA reads TGTGCCAGCAGTTATATGTTCCCCAGGGGGGACACTGAAGCTTTCTTT. Encoded protein: CASSYMFPRGDTEAFF.

The gene calls are TRBV9 and TRBJ1-1; possible D gene TRBD1, 5 bases. CDR3 size: 14 residues. Trimming took 6 bases from V and 1 from J, leaving 13 bases between them. The germline CDR1 and CDR2 sequences are SGDLS and YYNGEE. CDR3 coding DNA: TGTGCCAGCACCGGGGGAGGGTCGAACACTGAAGCTTTCTTT. Its protein is CASTGGGSNTEAFF.

The chain employs TRBV25-1 and TRBJ1-2; 12 bases are a match to TRBD1. V lost 3 bases, J lost 8 bases, and 7 bases stayed unmatched. This CDR3 is built from 15 residues. CDR1 and CDR2 from the germline V gene are MGHDK and SYGVNS. The DNA for the CDR3 is TGTGCCAGCAGTGACCCGGGACAGGGGGCGCGAGGCTACACCTTC. Protein: CASSDPGQGARGYTF.

The V and J genes are TRBV4-3 and TRBJ2-2, with TRBD2 identical over 8 bases. Unmatched junction bases numbered 2, after V lost 1 base and J lost 1 base. Germline V gene data show CDR1 as LGHNA and CDR2 as YSLEER. The CDR3 sequence is 16 residues long. The CDR3 protein is CASSQGLAGNTGELFF. The CDR3 bases are TGCGCCAGCAGCCAAGGTCTAGCGGGGAACACCGGGGAGCTGTTTTTT.

V and J are TRBV5-4 and TRBJ1-2, with D unresolved. Germline CDR1 reads SGHNT; CDR2 reads YYREEE (reference sequence). Trimming stripped 0 bases from V and 4 bases from J, with 13 bases between. CDR3 length equals 15 residues. DNA for the CDR3: TGTGCCAGCAGCTTGGACACCTCGAACATCTATGGCTACACCTTC. Its translation is CASSLDTSNIYGYTF.

This chain links TRBV11-3 with TRBJ1-2; D possibly corresponds to TRBD1 (6 bases). There are 16 residues in the CDR3. The V gene lost 1 base and the J gene lost 4 bases, with 16 bases spanning the gap. Germline V gives CDR1 SGHNT, CDR2 YENEEA. The CDR3 DNA reads TGTGCCAGCAGCTTAGGATGGACAGAAGAGCTCTATGGCTACACCTTC. Translation: CASSLGWTEELYGYTF.

J is TRBJ1-6 and V is TRBV6-9; D not resolved. Deletions cut 2 bases from V and 1 base from J, with 12 bases between. The CDR3 has 17 amino acids. Germline CDR1 reads MNHGY; CDR2 reads SVAAGI. CDR3 nucleotides: TGTGCCAGCAGTTATCAGAGGATTGGGTCCTATAATTCACCCCTCCACTTT. This encodes CASSYQRIGSYNSPLHF.

The V call is TRBV19, the J call TRBJ1-2; TRBD1 matches at 9 bases. The V and J ends lost 7 bases and 8 bases, in that order; junction bases with no gene match: 5. The germline gives CDR1 LNHDA, CDR2 SQIVND (reference sequence). This CDR3 is built from 12 residues. CDR3 DNA: TGTGCCAGTATGGGACAGGGTTGGGGCTACACCTTC. This codes for CASMGQGWGYTF.

V usage is TRBV28 and J usage is TRBJ2-5; 12 nucleotides line up with TRBD2. V was clipped by 6 bases and J by 1 base; unmatched bases: 6. The CDR3 loop spans 16 amino acids. Germline CDR1 reads MDHEN; CDR2 reads SYDVKM. CDR3 coding DNA: TGTGCCAGCAGAGCCACTAGCGGGGGGTTCCAAGAGACCCAGTACTTC. Protein sequence: CASRATSGGFQETQYF.

The rearrangement links TRBV9 to TRBJ2-7, with D maybe TRBD2 (5 bases). CDR1 and CDR2 (germline): SGDLS, YYNGEE. This CDR3 spans 13 amino acids. Trimming took off 1 base at V and 6 bases at J, with 11 bases between the two ends. CDR3 in amino acids: CASSVSLRGEQYF. CDR3 nucleotide sequence: TGTGCCAGCAGCGTATCTCTCCGGGGCGAGCAGTACTTC.

This rearrangement joins TRBV7-6 to TRBJ1-2; D call uncertain. The V end lost 6 bases, the J end lost 4 bases, and 18 bases lay between the germline ends. This CDR3 has 15 residues. The germline V gene encodes CDR1 SGHVS and CDR2 FNYEAQ. DNA of the CDR3: TGTGCCAGCAGTTCTAATATCGGGGAAGGCTATGGCTACACCTTC. This translates into CASSSNIGEGYGYTF.

The rearrangement uses TRBV11-2 and TRBJ2-5, with TRBD2 matching 7 bases. V was clipped by 1 base and J by 9 bases; unmatched bases: 8. CDR3 length: 14 residues. Germline V lookup: CDR1 SGHAT, CDR2 FQNNGV. CDR3 loop: CASSLGGRRGAQYF. CDR3 in DNA: TGTGCCAGCAGCTTAGGGGGAAGACGGGGGGCCCAGTACTTC.

The chain is built from TRBV13 and TRBJ2-1; 8 bases are shared with TRBD1. The germline CDR1 and CDR2 sequences are PRHDT and FYEKMQ (reference sequence). Trimming at V came to 4 bases and at J to 2 bases, leaving 7 bases not matched to a gene. The CDR3 spans 16 residues. The CDR3 DNA reads as TGTGCCAGCAGCTCAAGACGGACAGGGACCTACAATGAGCAGTTCTTC. It yields the protein CASSSRRTGTYNEQFF.

The CDR3 loop reads CASSPHQGPNEKLFF. CDR3 bases: TGTGCCAGCAGCCCCCATCAGGGGCCCAATGAAAAACTGTTTTTT. This sequence joins TRBV7-2 and TRBJ1-4; possible D gene TRBD1, 6 bases. V was clipped by 5 bases and J by 5 bases, with 15 bases between them. Germline V gene lookup returns CDR1 SGHTA and CDR2 FQGNSA. This CDR3 is 15 amino acids long. Based on the CDR3 plus reference TRBV7-2 and TRBJ1-4, the full variable domain is GAGVSQSPSNKVTEKGKDVELRCDPISGHTALYWYRQSLGQGLEFLIYFQGNSAPDKSGLPSDRFSAERTGGSVSTLTIQRTQQEDSAVYLCASSPHQGPNEKLFFGSGTQLSVL.

This sequence joins TRBV28 and TRBJ2-4, with 8 bases fitting TRBD2. CDR3 size: 15 residues. V lost 6 bases and J lost 2; bases outside the gene matches: 6. Germline CDR1 is MDHEN and CDR2 is SYDVKM. For the CDR3, the DNA is TGTGCCAGCAGGGCGGGGGGCCGAACCAAAAACATTCAGTACTTC. This sequence encodes CASRAGGRTKNIQYF.

The V and J genes are TRBV5-1 and TRBJ2-3, with 9 bases aligning to TRBD1. Germline lookup yields CDR1 SGHRS and CDR2 YFSETQ. The ends lost 0 bases at V and 4 bases at J; junction bases unmatched: 3. The CDR3 is 15 residues long. The CDR3 nucleotides read TGCGCCAGCAGCTTGGGGACAGGGGTTTCAGATACGCAGTATTTT. Translating it yields CASSLGTGVSDTQYF.

This clone appeared a few times. V and J are TRBV6-5 and TRBJ2-1; 10 positions match TRBD2. The germline V gene encodes CDR1 MNHEY and CDR2 SVGAGI. J gave up 0 bases and V 5 bases, and 1 base lay outside the gene matches. The CDR3 has 15 amino acids. The CDR3 region is CASSPSGSSYNEQFF. CDR3 bases: TGTGCCAGCAGTCCTAGCGGGAGCTCCTACAATGAGCAGTTCTTC.